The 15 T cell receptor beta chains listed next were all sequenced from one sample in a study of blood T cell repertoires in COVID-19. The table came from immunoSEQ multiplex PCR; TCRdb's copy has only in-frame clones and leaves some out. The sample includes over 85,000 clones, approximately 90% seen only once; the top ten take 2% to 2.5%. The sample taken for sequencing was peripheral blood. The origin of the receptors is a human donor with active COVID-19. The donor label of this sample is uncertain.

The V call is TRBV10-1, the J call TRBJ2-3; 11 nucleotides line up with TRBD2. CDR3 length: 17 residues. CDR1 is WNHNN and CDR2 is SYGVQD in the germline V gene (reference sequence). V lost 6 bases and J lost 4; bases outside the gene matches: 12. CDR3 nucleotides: TGCGCCAGCAGACCGGCGGTAGCGGGGGGGCCGGCAGATACGCAGTATTTT. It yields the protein CASRPAVAGGPADTQYF.

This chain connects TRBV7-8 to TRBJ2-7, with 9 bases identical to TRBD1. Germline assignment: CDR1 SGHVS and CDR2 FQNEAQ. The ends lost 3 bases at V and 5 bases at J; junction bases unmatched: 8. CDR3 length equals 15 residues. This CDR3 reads CASSFTLTGGHEQYF. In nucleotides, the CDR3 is TGTGCCAGCAGCTTTACCCTTACAGGGGGCCACGAGCAGTACTTC.

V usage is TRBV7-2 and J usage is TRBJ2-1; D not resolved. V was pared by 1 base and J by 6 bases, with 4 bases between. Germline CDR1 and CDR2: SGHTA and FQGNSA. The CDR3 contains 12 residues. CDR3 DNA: TGTGCCAGCAGCTTAGACGGCAATGAGCAGTTCTTC. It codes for CASSLDGNEQFF.

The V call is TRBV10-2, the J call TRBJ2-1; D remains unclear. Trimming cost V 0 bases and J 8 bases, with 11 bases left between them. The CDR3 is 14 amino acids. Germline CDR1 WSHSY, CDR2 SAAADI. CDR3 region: CASSESPRPYEQFF. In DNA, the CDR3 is TGCGCCAGCAGTGAGTCGCCCAGGCCGTATGAGCAGTTCTTC.

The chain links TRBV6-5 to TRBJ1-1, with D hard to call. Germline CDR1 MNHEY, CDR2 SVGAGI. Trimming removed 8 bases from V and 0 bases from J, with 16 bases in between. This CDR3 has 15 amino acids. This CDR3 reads CASRMPGIMNTEAFF. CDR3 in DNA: TGTGCCAGCCGCATGCCCGGGATCATGAACACTGAAGCTTTCTTT.

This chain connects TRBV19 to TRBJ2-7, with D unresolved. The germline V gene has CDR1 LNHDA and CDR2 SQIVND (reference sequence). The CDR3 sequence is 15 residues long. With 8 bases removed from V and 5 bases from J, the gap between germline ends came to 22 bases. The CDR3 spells CASSLYARSPNEQYF. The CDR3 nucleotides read TGTGCCAGTTCCCTCTACGCACGTTCCCCTAACGAGCAGTACTTC.

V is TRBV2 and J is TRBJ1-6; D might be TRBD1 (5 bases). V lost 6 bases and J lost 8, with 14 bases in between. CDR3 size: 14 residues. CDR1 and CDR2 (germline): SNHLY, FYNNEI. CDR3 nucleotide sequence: TGTGCCAGCAGGGTCCAGGGTGGGCATTCACCCCTCCACTTT. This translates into CASRVQGGHSPLHF.

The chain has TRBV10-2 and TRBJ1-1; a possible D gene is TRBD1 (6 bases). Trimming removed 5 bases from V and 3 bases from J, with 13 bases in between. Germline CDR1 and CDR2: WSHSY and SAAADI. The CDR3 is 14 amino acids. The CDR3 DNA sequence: TGCGCCAGCAGTCGATGGGCAGGGGACACTGAAGCTTTCTTT. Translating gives CASSRWAGDTEAFF.

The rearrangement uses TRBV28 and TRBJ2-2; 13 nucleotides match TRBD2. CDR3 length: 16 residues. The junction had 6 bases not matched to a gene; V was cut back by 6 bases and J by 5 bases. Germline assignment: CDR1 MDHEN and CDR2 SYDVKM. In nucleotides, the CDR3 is TGTGCCAGCAGCCATGGACTAGCGGGGGCGACCGGGGAGCTGTTTTTT. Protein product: CASSHGLAGATGELFF. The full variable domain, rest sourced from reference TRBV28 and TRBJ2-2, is DVKVTQSSRYLVKRTGEKVFLECVQDMDHENMFWYRQDPGLGLRLIYFSYDVKMKEKGDIPEGYSVSREKKERFSLILESASTNQTSMYLCASSHGLAGATGELFFGEGSRLTVL.

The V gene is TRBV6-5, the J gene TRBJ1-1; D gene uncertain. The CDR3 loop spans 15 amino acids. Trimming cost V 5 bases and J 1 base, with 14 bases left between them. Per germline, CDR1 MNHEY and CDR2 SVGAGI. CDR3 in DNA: TGTGCCAGCAGTAGCCGGGAGGTGGGGAACACTGAAGCTTTCTTT. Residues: CASSSREVGNTEAFF.

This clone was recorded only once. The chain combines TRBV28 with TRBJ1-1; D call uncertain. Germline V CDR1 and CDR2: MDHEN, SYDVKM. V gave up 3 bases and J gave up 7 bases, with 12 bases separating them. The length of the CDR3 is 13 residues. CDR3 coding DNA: TGTGCCAGCAGTTTGGTCGGAAGAGGTGAAGCTTTCTTT. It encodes CASSLVGRGEAFF.

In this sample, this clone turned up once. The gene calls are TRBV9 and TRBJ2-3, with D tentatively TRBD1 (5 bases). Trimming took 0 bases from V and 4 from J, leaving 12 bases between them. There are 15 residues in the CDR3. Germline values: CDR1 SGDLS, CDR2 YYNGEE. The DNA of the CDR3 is TGTGCCAGCAGCGTAGAACAGGATATGCCAGATACGCAGTATTTT. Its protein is CASSVEQDMPDTQYF. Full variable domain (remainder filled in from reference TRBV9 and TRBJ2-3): DSGVTQTPKHLITATGQRVTLRCSPRSGDLSVYWYQQSLDQGLQFLIQYYNGEERAKGNILERFSAQQFPDLHSELNLSSLELGDSALYFCASSVEQDMPDTQYFGPGTRLTVL.

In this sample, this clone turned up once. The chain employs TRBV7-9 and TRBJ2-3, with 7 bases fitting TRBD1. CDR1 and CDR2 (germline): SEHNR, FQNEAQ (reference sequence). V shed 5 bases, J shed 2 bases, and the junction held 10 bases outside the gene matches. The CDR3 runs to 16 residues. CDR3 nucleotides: TGTGCCAGCAGCGCCAGACCGGGACAGCCCACAGATACGCAGTATTTT. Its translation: CASSARPGQPTDTQYF.

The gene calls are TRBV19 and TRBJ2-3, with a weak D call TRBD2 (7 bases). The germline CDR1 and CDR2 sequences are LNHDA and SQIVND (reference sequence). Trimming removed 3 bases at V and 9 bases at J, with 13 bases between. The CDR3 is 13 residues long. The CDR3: CASSMRGGETQYF. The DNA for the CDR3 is TGTGCCAGTAGTATGAGGGGGGGCGAAACGCAGTATTTT.

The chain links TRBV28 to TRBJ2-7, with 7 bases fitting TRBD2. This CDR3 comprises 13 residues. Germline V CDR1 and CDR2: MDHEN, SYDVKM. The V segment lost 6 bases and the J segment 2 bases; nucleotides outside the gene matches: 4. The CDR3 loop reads CASRRGTTYEQYF. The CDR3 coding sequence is TGTGCCAGCAGACGGGGGACTACCTACGAGCAGTACTTC.